This T cell receptor beta chain was recorded in a study of T cells in Graves' hyperthyroidism and ophthalmopathy (dated by TCRdb to about 2019). About the full investigation: Peripheral blood samples were taken at initial diagnosis, before any treatment was given. Prospective prediction of ophthalmopathy was tested in an independent validation cohort consisting of roughly 19 hyperthyroidism patients and approximately 16 patients who later progressed to ophthalmopathy. The 80 to 100 discovery patients were randomly divided into training and test sets at a 7:3 ratio. The paper reports TCR Vbeta CDR3 sequencing of roughly 140 peripheral blood samples: fewer than 50 ophthalmopathy, about 75 hyperthyroidism and around 17 progressor patients. After blood sampling, hyperthyroidism patients were treated with methimazole at a starting dose of 30 mg daily, and ophthalmopathy patients were treated with high-dose intravenous methylprednisolone. A discovery cohort of roughly 100 patients, 43 with Graves' ophthalmopathy and about 58 with stable Graves' hyperthyroidism, was used to find distinguishing TCR V-J signatures. In addition, the study compared T-cell repertoires in thyroid tissue and in blood from roughly six Graves' hyperthyroidism patients. General findings and caveats noted by the study authors: Most expanded thyroid clonotypes (frequency above 0.001) were also found in blood, which suggests that blood repertoires may mirror thyroid immune responses. No statistical method was used to set the sample size in advance, and investigators knew the group allocation. In validation, progression to ophthalmopathy was predicted by the model with approximately 67% sensitivity and 72% to 80% specificity, a median of approximately 6.5 months before onset. Ophthalmopathy was separated from stable hyperthyroidism by a 13 V-J signature model, with about 86% sensitivity and approximately 84% specificity obtained in cross-validation and 80%/75% obtained in testing.

There are a few counts of this clonotype. There is no known antigen for this receptor. No clone much larger than this one lies a single base away; base qualities are absent. A patient counted as having stable Graves' hyperthyroidism if no progression to ophthalmopathy occurred over 18 months of follow-up. Hyperthyroidism patients were newly diagnosed, with disease duration under 2 months, and aged 18 to 65 years. The study excluded patients with uncontrolled infections, other autoimmune diseases, pregnancy or lactation. Diagnoses were based on clinical symptoms, serum thyroxine and TRAb, thyroid ultrasound and orbital computed tomography. Ficoll-Paque density gradient centrifugation was used to isolate PBMCs from around 10 ml of fresh peripheral blood. Trizol reagent was used to extract total RNA, and RNA quality was then checked on an Agilent 2100 Bioanalyzer. Per the germline V gene, MRHNA is the CDR1 and SNTAGT is the CDR2. Deletion took 3 bases off V and 8 bases off J, with a span of 11 bases between the germline ends. The CDR3 goes from the cysteine to the phenylalanine over 13 residues. CDR3 DNA only is kept here, 39 bases in frame from base 1.

The TCR beta CDR3 regions were amplified from the RNA transcripts. The TCR CDR3 was subjected to a first round of RT-PCR using the HTBI primer set and the Qiagen OneStep RT-PCR kit. A second multiplex PCR round built the libraries, followed by size selection and purification. Paired-end sequencing of the libraries was performed with 100 bp reads on an Illumina HiSeq2000. The original methods were these. SOAPnuke was used to process the raw data, removing reads that contained adapters or uncalled bases, had a mean Phred below 15, or lacked an exact match to the constant primer or identifier. High-quality paired reads were merged with COPE v1.2.5, and unique nucleotide sequences were defined as clonotypes. Clonotypes were aligned to IMGT TRBV, TRBD and TRBJ reference segments using MiTCR v1.1. Only V-J combinations with frequency above 0.0001, covering 99.2% of repertoires, were analysed. The TCS score was defined as F50 (clonal expansion) divided by E x V (chaos), with BLOSUM62-based TCRdist calculated between CDR3 peptides within each V-J. Welch's t-statistics and random forest reduced around 550 V-J features to 13, which were used in a naive Bayes classifier (R e1071). TCRdb trimmed the raw reads at Q25, called clones with MiXCR and kept productive beta chains. One record per CDR3 amino acid sequence lists the most common genes and DNA. The V and J calls shown here were made by TCRdb, not taken from the authors' results. For this sample there are approximately 640,000 distinct CDR3 sequences; about a sixth appear just once. Jointly, the top ten make up less than 4.5% of the sample.

This clonotype was obtained from a woman aged 25 to 39 with Graves' hyperthyroidism. The chain is encoded by TRBV6-4 joined to TRBJ2-1; the D gene identity is not certain. The sequenced sample was blood. This receptor has the CDR3 CASSEHSFDEQFF. The nucleotide sequence is given as TGTGCCAGCAGTGAGCATAGCTTCGATGAGCAGTTCTTC.